The sequence of this T cell receptor (beta chain) was determined in a study of blood T cell repertoires in COVID-19 (dated by TCRdb to the early 2020s). Looking at the study overall: The collaborator samples originated in the United States, Italy and Spain and spanned the acute and convalescent phases of COVID-19. Where available, HLA class I and class II types were obtained from metadata supplied by the sample provider rather than from assay-based typing. Deeply sampled blood TCRbeta repertoires from subjects exposed to, actively infected with, or recovered from COVID-19 were included in the dataset. A freely available public database, intended as a resource for researchers studying the immune response to SARS-CoV-2, is where the repertoires were released. The samples were drawn from two sources: the first 160 participants of the ongoing ImmuneRACE study, and some 1,300 subjects contributed by 6 global collaborators. The material from the prospective study consisted of cDNA or gDNA derived from T cells, B-cell-depleted T cells, or PBMCs. Nearly every sample came with metadata listing a de-identified subject ID, COVID-19 status, age in years and sex. Paper-wide results and their limitations: The quantity of clinical and demographic metadata differed by source and by participant and was supplied without curation.

Another Seattle source contributed samples from volunteer blood donors who had recovered from COVID-19. The collaborating institutions used their own protocols to collect whole blood in K2EDTA tubes. Collaborator samples were shipped for TCRbeta analysis as frozen whole blood, isolated PBMCs, or DNA extracted from either sample type. Germline trimming: 5 bases from V, 4 bases from J; junction bases outside gene matches: 10. The germline V gene (reference sequence) specifies GTSNPN as CDR1 and SVGIG as CDR2. The CDR3 contains 14 residues, cysteine and phenylalanine counted. Only the CDR3 DNA is retained, 42 bases long and in frame from the first base. The table lists this clone with a count of one. No cognate antigen has been identified for it. Per-nucleotide qualities are absent, and no much larger clonotype sits a single base away. TCRbeta CDR3 regions were amplified from genomic DNA using the immunoSEQ Assay, a bias-controlled multiplex PCR. The authors' pipeline ran thus. The number of nucleated cells in each sample was estimated by amplification of reference gene primers within the assay. To quantify the absolute abundance of each unique TCRbeta CDR3 rearrangement, sequence reads were collapsed and filtered. For each sample, productive Simpson clonality was calculated by taking the square root of Simpson's diversity index across productive rearrangements. Not all clones reach the TCRdb copy of this immuneACCESS table, which keeps in-frame sequences only. Checked studies attribute under half of the gap to unresolved V genes and leave the rest unexplained. V, J and clone size reflect that table, while D and trimming were determined from the DNA. For this sample there are just under 150,000 clones; about 90% appear just once. The top ten hold about two fifths of the sample.

Recombination connected TRBV30 to TRBJ2-7; 8 central nucleotides agree with TRBD1. The TCR was taken from a man in his fifties or sixties who had recovered from COVID-19. Sequenced: peripheral blood. The base sequence is TGTGCCTGGTCTCTTGGGACAGGAGAATACGAGCAGTACTTC. The resulting protein is CAWSLGTGEYEQYF.